This TCR beta chain stems from a study of blood T cell repertoires in COVID-19. Study background: The samples span acute and convalescent COVID-19 from the United States, Italy and Spain. T cells, B-cell-depleted T cells, or PBMCs supplied cDNA or gDNA.

The authors' processing: Estimation of nucleated cell counts relied on the amplification of reference gene primers. Sequenced by immunoSEQ multiplex PCR; TCRdb stores in-frame clones only, minus some. V, J and clone size derive from that table, while D and trimming were established from the DNA sequence. The table includes around 65,000 clones, over 80% detected once. V was pared by 8 bases and J by 2 bases, with 13 bases between. From germline, CDR1 is MNHEY and CDR2 SVGAGI. The length of the CDR3 is 14 residues. This sequence originates from an older man with acute or convalescent COVID-19. J is TRBJ2-1 and V is TRBV6-5; possible D gene TRBD2, 7 bases. Sequencing was performed on peripheral blood. The CDR3 here is CASRGGGAYNEQFF. CDR3 in DNA: TGTGCCAGCCGGGGAGGGGGAGCCTACAATGAGCAGTTCTTC.